The 25 T cell receptor beta chains below all came from one sample that was sequenced in a study of sequential checkpoint blockade in melanoma. The sample's treatment: randomized to nivolumab then ipilimumab (arm A) or the reverse (arm B). Assay: immunoSEQ multiplex PCR; the TCRdb copy retains only in-frame clones and omits some. Altogether about 35,000 clones are present, about four fifths being singletons, with the ten largest covering around 5.1%. The sequencing used CD8+ T cells sorted from blood (inferred from file names), collected from a patient given nivolumab and ipilimumab in sequence. Receptors were obtained from a human donor with melanoma.

The CDR3 loop is CASTGRGEQFF. The CDR3 DNA follows: TGTGCCAGCACCGGGAGGGGGGAGCAGTTCTTC. This chain joins TRBV7-9 and TRBJ2-1; 8 nucleotides align to TRBD2. The CDR3 is 11 residues long. Germline V CDR1 and CDR2: SEHNR, FQNEAQ (reference sequence). J lost 10 bases, V lost 7 bases, and 3 bases had no gene match.

On this clone: The same CDR3 can be traced to other DNA sequences in this sample. The chain employs TRBV5-1 and TRBJ1-1; possibly TRBD1 for D (6 bases). This CDR3 has 14 amino acids. From germline, CDR1 is SGHRS and CDR2 YFSETQ. V lost 0 bases and J 1 base, leaving 7 bases between the germline ends. The CDR3 region is CASSLGQANTEAFF. DNA of the CDR3: TGCGCCAGCAGCTTGGGACAGGCGAACACTGAAGCTTTCTTT. Using reference TRBV5-1 and TRBJ1-1 for the parts outside the CDR3, the full variable domain is KAGVTQTPRYLIKTRGQQVTLSCSPISGHRSVSWYQQTPGQGLQFLFEYFSETQRNKGNFPGRFSGRQFSNSRSEMNVSTLELGDSALYLCASSLGQANTEAFFGQGTRLTVV.

CDR3 protein: CASSRPGYNEQFF. The DNA for the CDR3 is TGTGCCAGTAGTCGGCCGGGGTACAATGAGCAGTTCTTC. This rearrangement joins TRBV19 to TRBJ2-1, with D tentatively TRBD2 (5 bases). CDR1 and CDR2 from the germline V gene are LNHDA and SQIVND (reference sequence). This CDR3 comprises 13 residues. Trimming removed 5 bases at V and 4 bases at J, with 9 bases between.

Only a few counts were recorded for this clone. V gene TRBV15 combines with J gene TRBJ2-3; 10 bases are a match to TRBD1. Per germline, CDR1 LNHNV and CDR2 YYDKDF (reference sequence). Trimming cost V 0 bases and J 6 bases; bases outside gene matches: 6. This CDR3 is 16 amino acids long. This chain's CDR3 is CATSRESGTGADTQYF. The CDR3 DNA reads TGTGCCACCAGCAGAGAGTCAGGGACAGGGGCCGATACGCAGTATTTT.

The V and J genes are TRBV28 and TRBJ2-2, with D tentatively TRBD2 (6 bases). V lost 5 bases and J lost 5, with 18 bases in between. Germline V gene data show CDR1 as MDHEN and CDR2 as SYDVKM. The length of the CDR3 is 16 residues. The CDR3 region has the DNA TGTGCCAGCAGTCCTTCTCCGGGACTGGGAACCGGGGAGCTGTTTTTT. Translated: CASSPSPGLGTGELFF.

The V call is TRBV7-9, the J call TRBJ2-7; D may be TRBD2 (5 bases). Deletions cut 7 bases from V and 5 bases from J, with 12 bases between. The germline V gene has CDR1 SEHNR and CDR2 FQNEAQ (reference sequence). The CDR3 consists of 12 residues. DNA for the CDR3: TGTGCCAGCACCGGAACTAGGCACGAGCAGTACTTC. Translating it yields CASTGTRHEQYF.

This chain joins TRBV5-1 and TRBJ1-5; D unresolved. Germline V gene sequence: CDR1 SGHRS, CDR2 YFSETQ. The CDR3 runs 15 residues. V was shortened by 1 base and J by 7 bases, with 15 bases between the two germline ends. Here the CDR3 reads CASSLTPTAGQPQHF. The CDR3 region has the DNA TGCGCCAGCAGCTTGACGCCCACAGCGGGACAGCCCCAGCATTTT.

This sequence joins TRBV11-2 and TRBJ2-7; 7 bases line up with TRBD2. The CDR3 sequence is 16 residues long. With 5 bases clipped from V and 0 bases from J, the junction kept 10 bases outside the gene matches. Germline-derived CDR1 and CDR2 are SGHAT and FQNNGV. The CDR3 spells CASSVSPGLPSYEQYF. For the CDR3, the DNA is TGTGCCAGCAGCGTATCACCGGGACTACCCTCCTACGAGCAGTACTTC.

The gene calls are TRBV19 and TRBJ2-3, with D possibly TRBD2 on 5 matching bases. CDR1 and CDR2 (germline): LNHDA, SQIVND (reference sequence). The CDR3 consists of 13 residues. Deletions cut 5 bases from V and 6 bases from J, with 12 bases between. CDR3 protein: CASSPSTADTQYF. CDR3 bases: TGTGCCAGTAGTCCTAGCACGGCGGATACGCAGTATTTT.

CDR3 in amino acids: CASSKRPGGMNTEAFF. The CDR3 DNA reads as TGTGCCAGTAGTAAACGGCCAGGGGGTATGAACACTGAAGCTTTCTTT. The chain uses TRBV19 and TRBJ1-1, with 7 bases fitting TRBD1. The V segment lost 4 bases and the J segment 0 bases; nucleotides outside the gene matches: 8. The CDR3 totals 16 residues. Germline V lookup: CDR1 LNHDA, CDR2 SQIVND (reference sequence).

This clone came up once. This rearrangement joins TRBV29-1 to TRBJ2-1, with 8 bases that match TRBD2. Trimming removed 4 bases from V and 7 bases from J; junction bases left unmatched: 9. Germline V lookup: CDR1 SQVTM, CDR2 ANQGSEA. This CDR3 region has 14 residues. In DNA, the CDR3 is TGCAGCGTTGCCCGGGGTAGCGGGGCGAATGAGCAGTTCTTC. Protein: CSVARGSGANEQFF.

V usage is TRBV7-6 and J usage is TRBJ2-1; D is undetermined. Germline values: CDR1 SGHVS, CDR2 FNYEAQ. Trimming took 2 bases from V and 0 from J, leaving 17 bases between them. The CDR3 runs 18 residues. This chain's CDR3 is CASSLLALQATSYNEQFF. Written as DNA, the CDR3 is TGTGCCAGCAGCTTACTCGCATTGCAAGCTACCTCCTACAATGAGCAGTTCTTC.

Only one count was recorded for this clone. The chain couples TRBV7-9 to TRBJ2-3; a possible D gene is TRBD1 (6 bases). CDR1 is SEHNR and CDR2 is FQNEAQ in the germline V gene (reference sequence). V dropped 4 bases and J dropped 2 bases, with 16 bases sitting between them. The CDR3 sequence is 16 residues long. The CDR3 coding sequence is TGTGCCAGCAGCTCCAACAGGGCCCCCTCCACAGATACGCAGTATTTT. It is translated as CASSSNRAPSTDTQYF.

V and J are TRBV27 and TRBJ2-7; 9 nucleotides match TRBD1. Germline trimming cut 7 bases from V and 2 bases from J; bases unmatched to any gene: 6. The CDR3 has 14 amino acids. From germline, CDR1 is MNHEY and CDR2 SMNVEV (reference sequence). In nucleotides, the CDR3 is TGTGCCAGCATTAAACAGGGGGCCCCCTACGAGCAGTACTTC. Its translation: CASIKQGAPYEQYF.

This clone was recorded only once. The chain uses TRBV10-3 and TRBJ2-5; 9 bases align to TRBD1. The CDR3 has 15 amino acids. Germline trimming cut 10 bases from V and 4 bases from J; bases unmatched to any gene: 13. Germline values: CDR1 ENHRY, CDR2 SYGVKD. The CDR3 coding sequence is TGTGCCACGAGTACCGGGACAGGGCAGTTAGAGACCCAGTACTTC. This gives the protein CATSTGTGQLETQYF.

This clone was observed a few times. The chain has TRBV6-4 and TRBJ2-1, with 9 bases fitting TRBD2. Germline CDR1 and CDR2: MRHNA and SNTAGT. Germline trimming cut 6 bases from V and 8 bases from J; bases unmatched to any gene: 11. The CDR3 totals 15 residues. The CDR3 sequence: CASSASAGGPDEQFF. CDR3 in DNA: TGTGCCAGCAGCGCCTCCGCGGGGGGGCCCGATGAGCAGTTCTTC.

The chain carries TRBV7-8 and TRBJ2-5; D unclear. The ends were cut back, 7 bases at V and 1 base at J, with 13 bases in the middle. The CDR3 has 14 amino acids. Germline CDR1 and CDR2: SGHVS and FQNEAQ. This CDR3 is CASTEAPRQETQYF. CDR3 nucleotide sequence: TGTGCCAGCACCGAGGCCCCGCGCCAAGAGACCCAGTACTTC.

V is TRBV7-9 and J is TRBJ2-1, with D tentatively TRBD2 (7 bases). Germline V lookup: CDR1 SEHNR, CDR2 FQNEAQ (reference sequence). The CDR3 extends over 16 amino acids. The V and J ends lost 1 base and 3 bases respectively, with 13 bases between them. Written as DNA, the CDR3 is TGTGCCAGCAGCTTAGAAGGCGGGGGCGACTACAATGAGCAGTTCTTC. Translation: CASSLEGGGDYNEQFF.

This chain uses TRBV5-4 with TRBJ1-2; no clear D. Germline loops: CDR1 SGHNT, CDR2 YYREEE (reference sequence). V lost 3 bases and J lost 5, with 14 bases in between. The CDR3 extends over 14 amino acids. The CDR3 DNA follows: TGTGCCAGCAGCTCCGGGAGAGAGGGTTATGGCTACACCTTC. The encoded protein is CASSSGREGYGYTF. Based on the CDR3 plus reference TRBV5-4 and TRBJ1-2, the full variable domain is ETGVTQSPTHLIKTRGQQVTLRCSSQSGHNTVSWYQQALGQGPQFIFQYYREEENGRGNFPPRFSGLQFPNYSSELNVNALELDDSALYLCASSSGREGYGYTFGSGTRLTVV.

This clone was seen just once. The chain combines TRBV6-5 with TRBJ2-7, with 7 positions matching TRBD1. This CDR3 region has 16 residues. Trimming at V came to 4 bases and at J to 0 bases, leaving 9 bases not matched to a gene. The germline gives CDR1 MNHEY, CDR2 SVGAGI. CDR3 protein: CASSLTQGTLSYEQYF. CDR3 DNA sequence: TGTGCCAGCAGTTTAACACAGGGGACCCTCTCCTACGAGCAGTACTTC.

The rearrangement joins TRBV2 to TRBJ1-6; no firm D call. The V end was cut by 7 bases, the J end by 8 bases, with 15 bases between. CDR3 length equals 14 residues. Germline V CDR1 and CDR2: SNHLY, FYNNEI. The CDR3 DNA sequence: TGTGCCAGCAAGGCTCCGGGGAGAGATTCACCCCTCCACTTT. It encodes CASKAPGRDSPLHF.

This clone was observed a few times. The chain couples TRBV5-6 to TRBJ1-1, with D perhaps TRBD1 (5 bases). Germline CDR1 is SGHDT and CDR2 is YYEEEE. V shed 4 bases and J shed 2 bases, with 12 bases lying between them. This CDR3 region has 14 residues. This CDR3 reads CASSQRGGNTEAFF. The DNA for the CDR3 is TGTGCCAGCAGCCAACGGGGGGGTAACACTGAAGCTTTCTTT.

The V call is TRBV2, the J call TRBJ2-3, with TRBD1 as a possible D gene (6 bases). Germline loops: CDR1 SNHLY, CDR2 FYNNEI. V was clipped by 5 bases and J by 2 bases, with 17 bases between them. The CDR3 has 16 residues. CDR3 nucleotide sequence: TGTGCCAGCAGTTTAGACCGGGACAAAAACACAGATACGCAGTATTTT. This encodes CASSLDRDKNTDTQYF.

CDR3: CASSPGTSGRYNEQFF. In nucleotides, the CDR3 is TGTGCCAGCAGTCCCGGGACTAGCGGGCGCTACAATGAGCAGTTCTTC. The chain recombines TRBV27 with TRBJ2-1; 12 positions agree with TRBD2. This CDR3 is 16 amino acids long. V dropped 5 bases and J dropped 3; count of bases not matched to a gene: 5. Germline V lookup: CDR1 MNHEY, CDR2 SMNVEV (reference sequence).

The chain links TRBV25-1 to TRBJ2-3; D is possibly TRBD2 (5 bases). Per germline, CDR1 MGHDK and CDR2 SYGVNS. Trimming pared 5 bases from V and 6 bases from J, leaving 6 bases between. CDR3 length equals 11 residues. The CDR3 sequence: CASSRGDTQYF. For the CDR3, the DNA is TGTGCCAGCAGTAGAGGGGATACGCAGTATTTT.